Below, 20 T cell receptor beta chains from the same sample are listed, as sequenced in a study of Siglec-9 on CD8 T cells in melanoma. Method: immunoSEQ multiplex PCR; TCRdb's copy keeps in-frame clones and lacks some. The repertoire consists of approximately 39,000 clones, with roughly 80% occurring once and the leading ten covering 1.8%. The material sequenced was Siglec-9- CD8+ T cells sorted from blood. These TCRs come from a human donor in good health.

The chain uses TRBV7-2 and TRBJ2-1; 8 bases fit TRBD2. The CDR3 has 15 amino acids. Germline loops: CDR1 SGHTA, CDR2 FQGNSA. The V and J ends lost 1 base and 7 bases, in that order; junction bases with no gene match: 6. CDR3: CASSLVRGGLNEQFF. As DNA, the CDR3 is TGTGCCAGCAGCTTAGTCCGGGGGGGATTAAATGAGCAGTTCTTC.

J is TRBJ1-2 and V is TRBV30; D perhaps matches TRBD1 (5 bases). This CDR3 spans 12 amino acids. The V and J ends lost 0 bases and 6 bases respectively, with 8 bases between them. Per the germline V gene, CDR1 is GTSNPN and CDR2 is SVGIG (reference sequence). Here the CDR3 reads CAWSVGGDGYTF. In DNA, the CDR3 is TGTGCCTGGAGTGTTGGAGGGGATGGCTACACCTTC.

The rearrangement links TRBV27 to TRBJ2-5; TRBD2 is a possible D gene (6 bases). Germline CDR1 MNHEY, CDR2 SMNVEV (reference sequence). This CDR3 has 13 residues. V was cut by 0 bases and J by 5 bases, with 7 bases left in between. This CDR3 is CASSLSGGETQYF. The CDR3 DNA follows: TGTGCCAGCAGTTTATCGGGAGGCGAGACCCAGTACTTC.

This clone was picked up one time. V is TRBV14 and J is TRBJ2-7, with D perhaps being TRBD1 or TRBD2 (5 bases each). The germline V gene encodes CDR1 SGHDN and CDR2 FVKESK. The CDR3 is made up of 12 amino acids. Trimming removed 5 bases from V and 3 bases from J, with 8 bases in between. DNA for the CDR3: TGTGCCAGCAGCGGGGGTATCTACGAGCAGTACTTC. It yields the protein CASSGGIYEQYF.

The V call is TRBV25-1, the J call TRBJ2-5; 9 bases fit TRBD2. The J segment lost 4 bases and the V segment lost 4 bases, leaving 10 bases of the junction unmatched. CDR3 length equals 16 residues. Looked up from germline, CDR1 is MGHDK and CDR2 is SYGVNS. This CDR3 is CASSALRAGGGETQYF. The CDR3 coding sequence is TGTGCCAGCAGTGCCCTTAGAGCGGGAGGTGGAGAGACCCAGTACTTC.

This rearrangement joins TRBV30 to TRBJ1-1; D gene uncertain. The CDR3 sequence is 12 residues long. Germline loops: CDR1 GTSNPN, CDR2 SVGIG (reference sequence). V lost 2 bases to trimming and J lost 0 bases, with 4 bases between them. Here the CDR3 DNA reads TGTGCCTGGAGTCCCATGAACACTGAAGCTTTCTTT. Amino acid sequence: CAWSPMNTEAFF.

V and J are TRBV10-2 and TRBJ2-7; D might be TRBD2 (5 bases). The CDR3 length is 12 residues. Germline CDR1 is WSHSY and CDR2 is SAAADI. Trimming shortened V by 8 bases and J by 0 bases, and 8 bases separated the two germline ends. CDR3 amino acids: CASAGNSYEQYF. For the CDR3, the DNA is TGCGCCAGCGCGGGCAACTCCTACGAGCAGTACTTC.

The chain is built from TRBV10-3 and TRBJ2-1; no firm D call. V lost 3 bases, J lost 0 bases, and 12 bases lay in between. CDR3 length equals 16 residues. In germline, CDR1 is ENHRY, CDR2 SYGVKD. CDR3 sequence: CAISDPSEFSYNEQFF. In DNA form, the CDR3 reads TGTGCCATCAGTGATCCTTCAGAGTTCTCCTACAATGAGCAGTTCTTC.

This chain connects TRBV9 to TRBJ2-2, with D perhaps TRBD1 or TRBD2 (5 bases each). Trimming stripped 0 bases from V and 7 bases from J, with 19 bases between. Germline V gene lookup returns CDR1 SGDLS and CDR2 YYNGEE. The CDR3 length is 17 residues. CDR3 nucleotides: TGTGCCAGCAGCGTAGGTCAGGGTCCTCCCGGGGACGGGGAGCTGTTTTTT. Protein sequence: CASSVGQGPPGDGELFF. Complete variable domain (other parts from reference TRBV9 and TRBJ2-2): DSGVTQTPKHLITATGQRVTLRCSPRSGDLSVYWYQQSLDQGLQFLIQYYNGEERAKGNILERFSAQQFPDLHSELNLSSLELGDSALYFCASSVGQGPPGDGELFFGEGSRLTVL.

The table lists this clone with a few counts. This specimen includes other DNA sequences encoding the same CDR3. The CDR3 DNA reads as TGTGCCAGCAGCGTAGCCAGGGGTGGCACTGAAGCTTTCTTT. This codes for CASSVARGGTEAFF. The V call is TRBV9, the J call TRBJ1-1; D is possibly TRBD1 (6 bases). The V gene lost 0 bases and the J gene lost 4 bases, with 10 bases spanning the gap. Germline CDR1 SGDLS, CDR2 YYNGEE. The CDR3 is 14 amino acids.

This chain uses TRBV10-1 with TRBJ2-7; TRBD2 matches at 10 bases. Looked up from germline, CDR1 is WNHNN and CDR2 is SYGVQD (reference sequence). This CDR3 contains 15 residues. J was trimmed by 0 bases and V by 6 bases; bases with no gene match: 5. The CDR3 nucleotides are TGCGCCAGCAGCCCCACTAGCGGGGACTCCTACGAGCAGTACTTC. Amino acids: CASSPTSGDSYEQYF.

This sequence joins TRBV29-1 and TRBJ2-7, with TRBD1 matching over 10 bases. V shed 7 bases, J shed 1 base, and the junction held 7 bases outside the gene matches. Germline V CDR1 and CDR2: SQVTM, ANQGSEA. This CDR3 is 14 amino acids long. The CDR3 DNA reads TGCAGCGCAGGGGGGACAGGGGATTCCTACGAGCAGTACTTC. It encodes CSAGGTGDSYEQYF.

The chain links TRBV7-2 to TRBJ2-7, with 8 bases that match TRBD1. The germline V gene encodes CDR1 SGHTA and CDR2 FQGNSA. This CDR3 is 14 amino acids long. The V segment lost 6 bases and the J segment 0 bases; nucleotides outside the gene matches: 4. This chain's CDR3 is CASRGRGPSYEQYF. The CDR3 coding sequence is TGTGCCAGCAGAGGCAGGGGGCCCTCCTACGAGCAGTACTTC.

This sequence joins TRBV5-1 and TRBJ2-3, with D hard to call. V shed 3 bases and J shed 6 bases, with 8 bases lying between them. This CDR3 has 12 amino acids. The germline V gene encodes CDR1 SGHRS and CDR2 YFSETQ. The CDR3 region is CASSYSRDTQYF. CDR3 coding DNA: TGCGCCAGCAGCTACTCCAGGGATACGCAGTATTTT.

This chain links TRBV10-2 with TRBJ2-3; TRBD2 agrees at 13 bases. This CDR3 is built from 16 residues. Germline V CDR1 and CDR2: WSHSY, SAAADI. V trimming: 3 bases; J trimming: 2 bases; junction bases outside the gene matches: 2. The CDR3 region has the DNA TGCGCCAGCAGTGAACTAGCGGGGGGGATCACAGATACGCAGTATTTT. It codes for CASSELAGGITDTQYF.

Here the CDR3 reads CASTLGNEQFF. CDR3 in DNA: TGTGCCAGCACCCTAGGAAATGAGCAGTTCTTC. The chain links TRBV27 to TRBJ2-1, with D unclear. The V and J ends lost 7 bases and 7 bases respectively, with 8 bases between them. The CDR3 is 11 amino acids. Germline CDR1 is MNHEY and CDR2 is SMNVEV (reference sequence).

The table lists this clone with a few counts. The V and J genes are TRBV6-6 and TRBJ1-1; no firm D call. Germline V CDR1 and CDR2: MNHNY, SVGAGI (reference sequence). V was pared by 6 bases and J by 6 bases, with 8 bases between. The CDR3 loop spans 11 amino acids. CDR3 in DNA: TGTGCCAGCAGCCCGTCCTCTGAAGCTTTCTTT. Translation gives CASSPSSEAFF.

This chain uses TRBV5-6 with TRBJ1-1; maybe TRBD1 (6 bases). Germline CDR1 reads SGHDT; CDR2 reads YYEEEE. The germline V and J ends were trimmed by 0 bases and 2 bases, with 14 bases remaining between them. This CDR3 comprises 16 residues. CDR3 in amino acids: CASSLVGQGPNTEAFF. The DNA of the CDR3 is TGTGCCAGCAGCTTGGTAGGGCAGGGGCCCAACACTGAAGCTTTCTTT.

This clone was counted a single time. The chain employs TRBV28 and TRBJ2-3, with a tentative D call TRBD1 (6 bases). With 2 bases removed from V and 4 bases from J, the gap between germline ends came to 13 bases. The germline CDR1 and CDR2 sequences are MDHEN and SYDVKM. The CDR3 is 15 amino acids. CDR3 bases: TGTGCCAGCAGTTTAGGTCAGGGGTTATCAGATACGCAGTATTTT. This encodes CASSLGQGLSDTQYF. Full variable domain (missing parts from reference TRBV28 and TRBJ2-3): DVKVTQSSRYLVKRTGEKVFLECVQDMDHENMFWYRQDPGLGLRLIYFSYDVKMKEKGDIPEGYSVSREKKERFSLILESASTNQTSMYLCASSLGQGLSDTQYFGPGTRLTVL.

This sequence joins TRBV7-2 and TRBJ2-3, with TRBD2 identical over 13 bases. CDR1 is SGHTA and CDR2 is FQGNSA in the germline V gene. The V and J ends lost 4 bases and 3 bases, in that order; junction bases with no gene match: 4. The CDR3 spans 16 residues. The CDR3 loop reads CASSYTSGRATDTQYF. The CDR3 nucleotides read TGTGCCAGCAGCTATACTAGCGGGAGGGCAACAGATACGCAGTATTTT.